The sample holds one count of the clone carrying this T cell receptor beta chain. Individuals having autoimmune disease history or systemic immunosuppression were not enrolled. The assay was immunoSEQ multiplex PCR, and TCRdb's table has in-frame clones only and misses some. The table records 57,000 or so clones, 75% to 90% of them present only once. These data come from a study of OX40 agonist ivuxolimab in advanced cancers. As for the study in general: Every 2 weeks, patients got intravenous ivuxolimab at one of six dose levels (0.01-10 mg/kg). A partial response was reached by three patients: one with hepatocellular carcinoma and two with cutaneous melanoma.

The germline V gene has CDR1 SGHTA and CDR2 FQGTGA. The CDR3 length is 16 residues. Trimming cost V 4 bases and J 3 bases; bases outside gene matches: 5. The sequenced sample was CD4+ or CD8+ T cells sorted from blood, obtained in a trial of the OX40 agonist ivuxolimab. V is TRBV7-3 and J is TRBJ2-6; 8 bases line up with TRBD1. The source of this sequence is an adult with an advanced solid tumor such as melanoma, head and neck, liver or kidney cancer. The CDR3 protein is CASSSQGAYGANVLTF. Written as DNA, the CDR3 is TGTGCCAGCAGCTCCCAGGGGGCGTATGGGGCCAACGTCCTGACTTTC.